This record looks at one T cell receptor beta chain sequence and its context. This CDR3 spans 14 amino acids. Germline loops: CDR1 LNHDA, CDR2 SQIVND (reference sequence). V was trimmed by 4 bases and J by 3 bases, leaving 12 bases between them. This sample was included in a study of blood T cell repertoires in COVID-19. Study-level background: COVID-19 samples collected from the United States, Italy and Spain covered acute and convalescent phases.

Source study methods: Counts of nucleated cells, estimated from reference gene primer amplification, were obtained. Produced via immunoSEQ multiplex PCR; TCRdb's table is partial and in-frame only. V, J and clone size are taken as reported in that table, and D and trimming were inferred from the DNA itself. This table has roughly 98,000 clones, 85% appearing once. This chain uses TRBV19 with TRBJ1-2; D gene uncertain. The TCR comes from a woman between 70 and 85 years old with active or convalescent COVID-19. What was sequenced was peripheral blood. The CDR3 region is CASSTGRGDYGYTF. The CDR3 DNA reads TGTGCCAGTAGTACCGGACGGGGTGACTATGGCTACACCTTC.